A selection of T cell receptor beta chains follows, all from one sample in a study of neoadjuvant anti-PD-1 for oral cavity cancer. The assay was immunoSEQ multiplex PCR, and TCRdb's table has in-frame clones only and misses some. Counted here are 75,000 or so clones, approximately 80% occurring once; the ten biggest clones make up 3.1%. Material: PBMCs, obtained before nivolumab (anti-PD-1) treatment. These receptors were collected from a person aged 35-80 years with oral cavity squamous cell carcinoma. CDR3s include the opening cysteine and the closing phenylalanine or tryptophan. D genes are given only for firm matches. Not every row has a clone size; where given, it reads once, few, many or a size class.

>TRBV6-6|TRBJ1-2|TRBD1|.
TGTGCCAGCAGTGTGCCGGGACAGGGTGACTATGGCTACACCTTC
CASSVPGQGDYGYTF
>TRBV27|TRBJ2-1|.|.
TGTGCCAGCAGTTTAGACCAAATCTCCTACAATGAGCAGTTCTTC
CASSLDQISYNEQFF
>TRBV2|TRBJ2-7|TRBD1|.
TGTGCCAGCAGTGGACAGGGTTACGAGCAGTACTTC
CASSGQGYEQYF
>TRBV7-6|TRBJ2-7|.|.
TGTGCCAGCAGCCTGCGGGTAGGGATCTACGAGCAGTACTTC
CASSLRVGIYEQYF
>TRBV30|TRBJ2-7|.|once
TGTGCCTGGAGTGGGGGGAGTATCTACGAGCAGTACTTC
CAWSGGSIYEQYF
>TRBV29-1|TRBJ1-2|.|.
TGCAGCGTTGTGTCGGGGGCCCATGGCTACACCTTC
CSVVSGAHGYTF
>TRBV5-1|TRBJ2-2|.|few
TGCGCCAGCAGCTTGCGGGCAGTCACCGGGGAGCTGTTTTTT
CASSLRAVTGELFF
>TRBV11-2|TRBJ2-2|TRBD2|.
TGTGCCAGCAGCCTCACCGGGGGGAGTAACGGGGAGCTGTTTTTT
CASSLTGGSNGELFF
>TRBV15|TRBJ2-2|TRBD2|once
TGTGCCACCAGCAGGGGACTAGCGGGCGGCGGGGAGCTGTTTTTT
CATSRGLAGGGELFF
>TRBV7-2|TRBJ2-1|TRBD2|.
TGTGCCAGCAGCTTAGTGACAGCGGGAGTGTTGGATGAGCAGTTCTTC
CASSLVTAGVLDEQFF
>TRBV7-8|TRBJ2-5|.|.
TGTGCCAGCAGCTTAGGCCCCATAGAGACCCAGTACTTC
CASSLGPIETQYF
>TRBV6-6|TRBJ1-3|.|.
TGTGCCAGCAGTCGACAGGCTCCCTCTGGAAACACCATATATTTT
CASSRQAPSGNTIYF
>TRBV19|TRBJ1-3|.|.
TGTGCCAGTAAGTTTTGGGATGTTAGTCCCGGGGGGAGTCCCCGCCTGTCGGGAAACACCATATATTTT
CASKFWDVSPGGSPRLSGNTIYF
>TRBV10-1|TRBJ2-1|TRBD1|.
TGCGCCAGCAGCAACCGGGACAGGAATTCCTACAATGAGCAGTTCTTC
CASSNRDRNSYNEQFF